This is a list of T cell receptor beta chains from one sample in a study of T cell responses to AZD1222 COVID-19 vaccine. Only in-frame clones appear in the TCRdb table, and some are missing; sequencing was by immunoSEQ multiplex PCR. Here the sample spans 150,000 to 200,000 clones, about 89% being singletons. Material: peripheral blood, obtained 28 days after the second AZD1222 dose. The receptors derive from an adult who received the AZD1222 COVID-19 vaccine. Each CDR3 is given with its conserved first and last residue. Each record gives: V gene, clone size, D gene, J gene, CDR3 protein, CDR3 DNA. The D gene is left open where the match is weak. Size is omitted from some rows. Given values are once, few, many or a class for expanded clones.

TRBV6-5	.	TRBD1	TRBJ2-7	CASSSTGTGNYEQYF	TGTGCCAGCAGTTCTACAGGGACAGGAAACTACGAGCAGTACTTC
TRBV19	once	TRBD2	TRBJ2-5	CASSWGSGRKGETQYF	TGTGCCAGTAGTTGGGGTAGCGGGAGGAAGGGAGAGACCCAGTACTTC
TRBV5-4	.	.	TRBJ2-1	CASSLGRLRIYEQFF	TGTGCCAGCAGCTTGGGCAGACTGCGTATCTATGAGCAGTTCTTC
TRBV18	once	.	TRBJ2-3	CASSPSFRDTQYF	TGTGCCAGCTCACCCTCGTTCAGAGATACGCAGTATTTT
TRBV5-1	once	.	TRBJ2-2	CASSFSQTGELFF	TGCGCCAGCAGCTTCAGCCAAACCGGGGAGCTGTTTTTT
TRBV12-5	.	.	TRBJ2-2	CASGPQRELFF	TGTGCTAGTGGCCCACAAAGGGAGCTGTTTTTT
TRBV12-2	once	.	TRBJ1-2	CASWERNKSRAVDGYTF	TGTGCAAGTTGGGAACGGAATAAGAGCAGGGCGGTAGACGGCTACACCTTC
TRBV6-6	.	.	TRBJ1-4	CASHQARANEKLFF	TGTGCCAGCCATCAGGCGAGGGCTAATGAAAAACTGTTTTTT
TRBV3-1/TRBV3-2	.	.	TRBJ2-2	CASSSRRGSNTGELFF	TGTGCCAGCAGCTCGCGGCGGGGTTCGAACACCGGGGAGCTGTTTTTT
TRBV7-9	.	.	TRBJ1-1	CASSSGHQYEAFF	TGTGCCAGCAGCTCGGGACACCAGTATGAAGCTTTCTTT
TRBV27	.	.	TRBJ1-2	CASSPSPGNGYTF	TGTGCCAGCAGTCCCAGCCCGGGGAATGGCTACACCTTC
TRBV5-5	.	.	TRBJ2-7	CASSLTENYEQYF	TGTGCCAGCAGCTTGACAGAGAACTACGAGCAGTACTTC
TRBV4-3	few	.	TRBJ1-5	CASSQDRGWSNQPQHF	TGCGCCAGCAGCCAAGATCGGGGGTGGAGCAATCAGCCCCAGCATTTT
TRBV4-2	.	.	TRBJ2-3	CASSQEGGARDTQYF	TGTGCCAGCAGCCAAGAGGGGGGGGCGCGGGATACGCAGTATTTT
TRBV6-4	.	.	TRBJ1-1	CASSDLDLEAFF	TGTGCCAGCAGTGACTTGGACCTTGAAGCTTTCTTT
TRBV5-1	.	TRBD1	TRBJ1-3	CARVLPPGGGGNTIYF	TGCGCCAGAGTGCTTCCCCCAGGGGGAGGGGGAAACACCATATATTTT
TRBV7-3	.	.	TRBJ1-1	CASSLGQMNTEAFF	TGTGCCAGCAGCTTAGGTCAAATGAACACTGAAGCTTTCTTT
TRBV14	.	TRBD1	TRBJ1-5	CASSQTGVQPQHF	TGTGCCAGCAGCCAGACAGGGGTGCAGCCCCAGCATTTT
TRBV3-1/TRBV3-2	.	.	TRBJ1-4	CASSPWGWGEKLFF	TGTGCCAGCAGCCCCTGGGGCTGGGGAGAAAAACTGTTTTTT
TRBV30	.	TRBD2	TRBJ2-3	CAWRKRLAGGSADTQYF	TGTGCCTGGAGGAAGAGACTAGCGGGGGGGAGCGCAGATACGCAGTATTTT
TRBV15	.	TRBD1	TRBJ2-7	CATSSDRGLIYEQYF	TGTGCCACCAGCAGTGACAGGGGGCTTATCTACGAGCAGTACTTC
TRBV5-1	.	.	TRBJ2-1	CASSLWPASNEQFF	TGCGCCAGCAGCTTGTGGCCTGCGTCTAATGAGCAGTTCTTC
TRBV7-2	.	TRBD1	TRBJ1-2	CASSLVSGTGYGYTF	TGTGCCAGCAGCTTAGTCTCCGGGACAGGGTATGGCTACACCTTC
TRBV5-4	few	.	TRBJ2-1	CASSGRDTGLNEQFF	TGTGCCAGCAGCGGCCGGGACACCGGTTTGAATGAGCAGTTCTTC
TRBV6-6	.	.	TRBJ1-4	CASRQGREKLFF	TGTGCCAGCAGACAGGGAAGAGAAAAACTGTTTTTT
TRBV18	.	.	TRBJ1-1	CASSPTGPTEAFF	TGTGCCAGCTCACCCACAGGGCCCACTGAAGCTTTCTTT
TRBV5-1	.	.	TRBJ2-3	CASSFTDTQYF	TGCGCCAGCAGCTTCACAGATACGCAGTATTTT
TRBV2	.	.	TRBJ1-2	CASSAPYYGYTF	TGTGCCAGCAGTGCCCCTTACTATGGCTACACCTTC
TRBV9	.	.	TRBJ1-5	CASSPGPLDGPQHF	TGTGCCAGCAGCCCTGGACCTCTGGACGGCCCCCAGCATTTT
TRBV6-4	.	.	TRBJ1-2	CASSETAGSYGYTF	TGTGCCAGCAGTGAGACTGCCGGATCCTATGGCTACACCTTC
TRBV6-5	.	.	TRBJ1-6	CASSYSGQSHNSPLHF	TGTGCCAGCAGTTACTCCGGGCAGAGTCATAATTCACCCCTCCACTTT
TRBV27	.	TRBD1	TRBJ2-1	CASSLSRQGAYNEQFF	TGTGCCAGCAGTTTATCCCGACAGGGAGCCTACAATGAGCAGTTCTTC
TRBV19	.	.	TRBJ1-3	CASSMDGGGRSGNTIYF	TGTGCCAGTAGTATGGATGGGGGAGGTCGGTCTGGAAACACCATATATTTT
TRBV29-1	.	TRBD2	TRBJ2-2	CSASLAANTGELFF	TGCAGCGCATCACTAGCGGCCAACACCGGGGAGCTGTTTTTT
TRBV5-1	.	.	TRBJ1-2	CASSLGAADYGYTF	TGCGCCAGCAGCTTGGGTGCAGCCGACTATGGCTACACCTTC
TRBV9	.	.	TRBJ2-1	CASSVALGAYEQFF	TGTGCCAGCAGCGTAGCTTTGGGGGCCTATGAGCAGTTCTTC
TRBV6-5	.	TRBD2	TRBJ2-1	CSSSGTRRLTEQFF	TGTTCGTCCAGTGGGACTAGGAGGTTGACTGAGCAGTTCTTC
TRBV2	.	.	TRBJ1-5	CASSEDSRGNQPQHF	TGTGCCAGCAGTGAGGACTCGAGGGGCAATCAGCCCCAGCATTTT
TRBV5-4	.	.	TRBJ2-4	CASSSDLQLAKNIQYF	TGTGCCAGCAGCTCGGACCTACAGCTAGCCAAAAACATTCAGTACTTC
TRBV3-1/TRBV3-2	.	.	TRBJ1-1	CASSQPGRLNTEAFF	TGTGCCAGCAGCCAACCGGGACGGCTGAACACTGAAGCTTTCTTT
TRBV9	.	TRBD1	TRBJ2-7	CASSVGWTGVSGEQYF	TGTGCCAGCAGCGTAGGTTGGACAGGGGTATCAGGGGAGCAGTACTTC
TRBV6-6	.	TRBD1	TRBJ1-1	CASSFGQGAANTEAFF	TGTGCCAGCAGTTTCGGACAGGGGGCCGCGAACACTGAAGCTTTCTTT
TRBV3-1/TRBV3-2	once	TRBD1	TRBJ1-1	CASSHTGGLTEAFF	TGTGCCAGCAGCCACACAGGGGGCCTGACTGAAGCTTTCTTT
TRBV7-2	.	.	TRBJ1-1	CASSVRQYIEAFF	TGTGCCAGCAGCGTACGACAGTATATTGAAGCTTTCTTT
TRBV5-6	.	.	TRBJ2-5	CASSLGRGETQYF	TGTGCCAGCAGCTTGGGACGGGGAGAGACCCAGTACTTC
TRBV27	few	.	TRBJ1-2	CASAGAGAYGYTF	TGTGCCAGCGCGGGGGCAGGGGCATATGGCTACACCTTC
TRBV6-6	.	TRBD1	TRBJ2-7	CASSPFGQGPYEQYF	TGTGCCAGCAGTCCATTTGGACAGGGGCCCTACGAGCAGTACTTC
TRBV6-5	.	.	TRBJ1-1	CASSLSREVTEAFF	TGTGCCAGCAGCCTCTCGAGAGAGGTCACTGAAGCTTTCTTT
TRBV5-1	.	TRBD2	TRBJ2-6	CASSAGLAGASGANVLTF	TGCGCCAGCAGCGCTGGACTAGCGGGAGCTTCTGGGGCCAACGTCCTGACTTTC
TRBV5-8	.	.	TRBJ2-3	CASSFRGGIIDTQYF	TGTGCCAGCAGCTTTCGCGGGGGCATTATAGATACGCAGTATTTT
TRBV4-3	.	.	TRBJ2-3	CASSQNLGLPLYF	TGCGCCAGCAGCCAGAATCTGGGACTCCCCCTGTATTTT
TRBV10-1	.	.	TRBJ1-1	CASSPNSLAEAFF	TGCGCCAGCAGCCCCAATTCTCTCGCCGAAGCTTTCTTT
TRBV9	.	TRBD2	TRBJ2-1	CASSVVGSGGAANEQFF	TGTGCCAGCAGCGTAGTCGGTAGCGGGGGGGCCGCAAATGAGCAGTTCTTC